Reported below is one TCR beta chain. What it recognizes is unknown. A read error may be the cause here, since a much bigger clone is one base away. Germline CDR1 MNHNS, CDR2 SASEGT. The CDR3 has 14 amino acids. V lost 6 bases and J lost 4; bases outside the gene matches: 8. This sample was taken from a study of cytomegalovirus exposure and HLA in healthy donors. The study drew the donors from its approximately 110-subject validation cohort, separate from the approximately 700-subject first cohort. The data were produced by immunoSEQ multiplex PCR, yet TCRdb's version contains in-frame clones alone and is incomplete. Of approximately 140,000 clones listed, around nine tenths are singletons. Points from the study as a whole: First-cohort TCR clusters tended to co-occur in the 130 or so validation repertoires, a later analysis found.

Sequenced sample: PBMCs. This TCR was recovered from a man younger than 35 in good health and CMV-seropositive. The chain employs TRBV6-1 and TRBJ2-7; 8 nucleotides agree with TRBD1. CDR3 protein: CASRGRTGRYEQYF. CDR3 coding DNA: TGTGCCAGCAGGGGGAGGACAGGGAGGTACGAGCAGTACTTC.